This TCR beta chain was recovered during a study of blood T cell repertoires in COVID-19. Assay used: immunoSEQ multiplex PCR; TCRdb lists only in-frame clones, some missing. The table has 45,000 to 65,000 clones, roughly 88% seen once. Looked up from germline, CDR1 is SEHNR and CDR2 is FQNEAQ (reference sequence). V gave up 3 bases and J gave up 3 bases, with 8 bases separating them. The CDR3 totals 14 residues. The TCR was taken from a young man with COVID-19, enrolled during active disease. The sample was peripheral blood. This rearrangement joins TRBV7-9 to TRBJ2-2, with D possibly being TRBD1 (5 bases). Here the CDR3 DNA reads TGTGCCAGCAGCTTCACAGGCGACACCGGGGAGCTGTTTTTT. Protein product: CASSFTGDTGELFF.